A selection of T cell receptor beta chains follows, all from one sample in a study of technical replicates of blood from a few donors. Sequencing was performed with immunoSEQ multiplex PCR; in TCRdb, only in-frame clones are kept and a portion is missing. The sample shows about 81,000 clones, 95% of them seen only once. Sequencing was carried out using T cells isolated from PBMCs. These receptors all stem from a human donor in good health. CDR3s include the opening cysteine and the closing phenylalanine or tryptophan. D genes are given only for firm matches. Not all rows give a size; the values are once, few, many and, for expanded clones, a class.

j_gene	abundance	v_gene	len	d_gene	CDR3aa	CDR3nt
TRBJ1-3	-	TRBV5-1	15	-	CASSRYSGNGNTIYF	TGCGCCAGCAGCCGCTACTCAGGGAATGGAAACACCATATATTTT
TRBJ1-2	-	TRBV5-6	13	TRBD1	CASSLRTGDGYTF	TGTGCCAGCAGCCTAAGGACAGGGGATGGCTACACCTTC
TRBJ1-3	-	TRBV29-1	11	-	CSGEIGNTIYF	TGCAGCGGGGAGATCGGAAACACCATATATTTT
TRBJ2-1	-	TRBV9	15	TRBD1	CASSVGQSLFDEQFF	TGTGCCAGCAGCGTGGGACAGTCGCTCTTCGATGAGCAGTTCTTC
TRBJ2-7	-	TRBV27	13	-	CASSLSTFHEQYF	TGTGCCAGCAGTTTAAGTACATTCCACGAGCAGTACTTC
TRBJ1-2	-	TRBV27	13	TRBD1	CASSFGTGGGYTF	TGTGCCAGCAGTTTCGGGACAGGGGGTGGCTACACCTTC
TRBJ2-5	-	TRBV14	17	TRBD1	CASSEIGTGRGVETQYF	TGTGCCAGCAGCGAGATCGGGACAGGGAGAGGGGTGGAGACCCAGTACTTC
TRBJ2-1	-	TRBV9	14	-	CASSVYGGDNEQFF	TGTGCCAGCAGCGTATATGGAGGGGACAATGAGCAGTTCTTC
TRBJ2-5	-	TRBV6-6	16	-	CASSYSPTRWEETQYF	TGTGCCAGCAGTTACTCTCCGACTAGGTGGGAGGAGACCCAGTACTTC
TRBJ2-5	-	TRBV6-1	14	TRBD2	CASNSGLDGETQYF	TGTGCCAGCAACTCAGGACTAGACGGAGAGACCCAGTACTTC
TRBJ1-1	-	TRBV29-1	12	-	CSVPRDATEAFF	TGCAGCGTTCCGCGGGACGCGACTGAAGCTTTCTTT
TRBJ2-1	-	TRBV6-4	16	TRBD2	CASSDLTSGRGNEQFF	TGTGCCAGCAGTGACTTGACTAGCGGGAGGGGCAATGAGCAGTTCTTC
TRBJ2-1	-	TRBV7-9	17	TRBD2	CASSLDLAGTEADEQFF	TGTGCCAGCAGCTTAGACCTAGCGGGAACCGAGGCCGATGAGCAGTTCTTC
TRBJ2-1	-	TRBV4-2	16	-	CASSQEPSARYNEQFF	TGTGCCAGCAGCCAAGAACCCAGCGCCCGATACAATGAGCAGTTCTTC
TRBJ1-5	-	TRBV2	16	-	CASSEALGRTGQPQHF	TGTGCCAGCAGTGAAGCGCTAGGGAGAACAGGGCAGCCCCAGCATTTT
TRBJ2-1	-	TRBV19	16	TRBD2	CASSNGLAEGWDEQFF	TGTGCCAGTAGCAACGGACTAGCGGAGGGTTGGGATGAGCAGTTCTTC
TRBJ2-1	-	TRBV4-2	11	-	CASSQRQEQFF	TGTGCCAGCAGCCAGAGACAGGAGCAGTTCTTC
TRBJ2-7	-	TRBV7-2	16	TRBD2	CASSLGTSGSIYEQYF	TGTGCCAGCAGCTTAGGGACTAGCGGGAGTATCTACGAGCAGTACTTC
TRBJ2-7	-	TRBV27	14	-	CASSFSRGSYEQYF	TGTGCCAGCAGTTTTTCCAGGGGAAGCTACGAGCAGTACTTC
TRBJ2-5	-	TRBV13	14	TRBD1	CASSSRQGGETQYF	TGTGCCAGCAGCTCAAGACAGGGTGGGGAGACCCAGTACTTC
TRBJ1-2	-	TRBV7-9	14	TRBD1	CASSFRDSGYGYTF	TGTGCCAGCAGCTTCAGGGACAGTGGCTATGGCTACACCTTC
TRBJ2-7	-	TRBV28	13	-	CASSLGSSYEQYF	TGTGCCAGCAGTTTAGGGAGCTCCTACGAGCAGTACTTC
TRBJ2-2	-	TRBV7-6	15	-	CASSLNELYTGELFF	TGTGCCAGCAGCTTAAATGAGCTTTACACCGGGGAGCTGTTTTTT
TRBJ2-1	-	TRBV7-9	14	-	CASSLDSFYNEQFF	TGTGCCAGCAGCTTAGACAGCTTCTACAATGAGCAGTTCTTC
TRBJ1-1	-	TRBV19	14	-	CASSILGSYTEAFF	TGTGCCAGTAGTATTCTGGGCAGTTACACTGAAGCTTTCTTT
TRBJ2-2	once	TRBV7-9	15	TRBD2	CASRDSGGNTGELFF	TGTGCCAGCCGTGATAGCGGGGGGAACACCGGGGAGCTGTTTTTT
TRBJ1-2	-	TRBV19	12	-	CASSARQVLYTF	TGTGCCAGTAGTGCCAGACAGGTACTCTACACCTTC
TRBJ2-2	-	TRBV11-2	13	-	CASSRQRAGELFF	TGTGCCAGCAGTCGACAGAGAGCCGGGGAGCTGTTTTTT
TRBJ2-7	-	TRBV10-3	16	-	CAISGKVTGESYEQYF	TGTGCCATCAGTGGTAAGGTGACGGGAGAGTCCTACGAGCAGTACTTC
TRBJ2-7	-	TRBV6-5	16	-	CASSYDPAGASYEQYF	TGTGCCAGCAGTTATGACCCGGCAGGGGCTTCCTACGAGCAGTACTTC
TRBJ2-7	-	TRBV10-3	13	TRBD1	CAITGRGSEEQYF	TGTGCCATCACCGGCAGGGGGTCTGAAGAGCAGTACTTC
TRBJ2-1	-	TRBV27	16	TRBD2	CASSLGEGTRWNEQFF	TGTGCCAGCAGTTTAGGGGAGGGGACTAGGTGGAATGAGCAGTTCTTC
TRBJ2-2	-	TRBV4-2	16	-	CASSQRQASNTGELFF	TGTGCCAGCAGCCAACGACAGGCATCGAACACCGGGGAGCTGTTTTTT
TRBJ2-5	-	TRBV9	13	TRBD2	CASTSGTQETQYF	TGTGCCAGCACCAGCGGGACCCAAGAGACCCAGTACTTC
TRBJ1-2	-	TRBV10-1	13	TRBD1	CASSESTGDGYTF	TGCGCCAGCAGTGAATCGACAGGGGACGGCTACACCTTC
TRBJ1-1	-	TRBV2	17	TRBD1	CASSETWLPGQGTEAFF	TGTGCCAGCAGTGAAACTTGGCTTCCGGGACAGGGAACTGAAGCTTTCTTT
TRBJ2-1	once	TRBV10-1	11	-	CATRRGNEQFF	TGCGCCACGAGGAGGGGCAATGAGCAGTTCTTC
TRBJ2-7	-	TRBV5-6	13	-	CASSLEPDYEQYF	TGTGCCAGCAGCTTGGAACCAGACTACGAGCAGTACTTC
TRBJ2-7	-	TRBV25-1	13	-	CASSEQGRDEQYF	TGTGCCAGCAGTGAACAGGGGCGGGACGAGCAGTACTTC
TRBJ2-7	-	TRBV25-1	13	-	CASSVGGTYEQYF	TGTGCCAGCAGTGTCGGGGGTACCTACGAGCAGTACTTC
TRBJ2-2	-	TRBV19	17	-	CASSIRAGAGLTGELFF	TGTGCCAGTAGTATAAGGGCGGGCGCTGGACTAACCGGGGAGCTGTTTTTT
TRBJ2-1	-	TRBV10-3	13	-	CAISGQGSHEQFF	TGTGCCATCAGTGGCCAGGGCAGCCATGAGCAGTTCTTC
TRBJ2-7	-	TRBV18	12	TRBD2	CASSPGGGEQYF	TGTGCCAGCTCACCGGGGGGGGGCGAGCAGTACTTC
TRBJ1-2	-	TRBV7-3	15	-	CASSLTVSGADGYTF	TGTGCCAGCAGCTTAACAGTATCAGGGGCTGATGGCTACACCTTC
TRBJ1-1	-	TRBV18	13	-	CASSPGASTEAFF	TGTGCCAGCTCACCAGGGGCAAGCACTGAAGCTTTCTTT
TRBJ1-1	-	TRBV7-2	15	-	CASSLPGQLGTEAFF	TGTGCCAGCAGCTTACCTGGACAGCTCGGGACTGAAGCTTTCTTT